The clone carrying this TCR beta chain was counted ten times or more. The source of the sample is a study of T cell repertoires in cytomegalovirus infection. Germline values: CDR1 SGHTA, CDR2 FQGNSA. With V trimmed by 2 bases and J by 0 bases, 7 bases remained unmatched. The CDR3 sequence is 16 residues long. TCRdb reanalysed the reads using MiXCR and keeps one entry per CDR3 protein. The sample has under 250,000 distinct CDR3 sequences, approximately 7% seen once. The TCR was taken from a human donor in good health (CMV status not recorded). Some clones in this sample may be carry-over from other donors' samples. The sample was PBMCs. V is TRBV7-2 and J is TRBJ2-7; 7 positions agree with TRBD1. The CDR3, as DNA: TGTGCCAGCAGCTTATTTGGGACAGACAGCTCCTACGAGCAGTACTTC. Translating it yields CASSLFGTDSSYEQYF.